These T cell receptor beta chains were read from a single sample in a study of beta chain features in type 1 diabetes. This table comes from immunoSEQ multiplex PCR, and its TCRdb copy is limited to in-frame clones, with some not included. The sample records approximately 160,000 clones, approximately 62% being singletons. Source material: naive CD4+ T cells from blood. The receptors come from a man aged 30 to 39 with type 1 diabetes. Each CDR3 is given with its conserved first and last residue. D genes are given only for firm matches. Expanded clones are given a class, and other clones once, few, many or no size at all.

V	J	D	size	DNA	CDR3
TRBV11-2	TRBJ1-2	-	-	TGTGCCAGCAGCTTAGCGGCCTTAGAAGGAGACTACACCTTC	CASSLAALEGDYTF
TRBV30	TRBJ1-1	-	-	TGTGCCTGGAGTGTAGAAAGTGAAGCTTTCTTT	CAWSVESEAFF
TRBV9	TRBJ1-2	TRBD1	-	TGTGCCAGCAGCACCCGTAGAGGACAGGGCGGTTATGGCTACACCTTC	CASSTRRGQGGYGYTF
TRBV11-2	TRBJ2-6	-	-	TGTGCCAGCAGCTTCTCAGTGGGGTCTGGGGCCAACGTCCTGACTTTC	CASSFSVGSGANVLTF
TRBV12-5	TRBJ1-1	-	-	TGTGCTAGTTATTTGGAAGCGGATGAAGCTTTCTTT	CASYLEADEAFF
TRBV25-1	TRBJ1-2	-	-	TGTGCCAGCAGTGAACGATCCTCCGGCGGCTACACCTTC	CASSERSSGGYTF
TRBV23-1	TRBJ2-7	TRBD1	-	TGCGCCAGCACCCCCGTAATCTTCCGGGACAGTTGCCCAAAAGAGAGAGACGAGCAGTACTTC	CASTPVIFRDSCPKERDEQYF
TRBV27	TRBJ1-1	TRBD1	-	TGTGCCAGCAGTCGTGACAGGGGCACTGAAGCTTTCTTT	CASSRDRGTEAFF
TRBV28	TRBJ2-3	-	-	TGTGCCAGCAGCCCTGACGACACAGATACGCAGTATTTT	CASSPDDTDTQYF
TRBV29-1	TRBJ2-3	TRBD2	few	TGCAGCGTCCTCAGCCCGGGGGGGCATCCAGATACGCAGTATTTT	CSVLSPGGHPDTQYF
TRBV7-9	TRBJ1-1	TRBD1	few	TGTGCCAGCAGCTCCGGACAGGGTGACACTGAAGCTTTCTTT	CASSSGQGDTEAFF
TRBV9	TRBJ2-1	-	-	TGTGCCAGCAGCGAGGGGTTAGAGGGCTACAATGAGCAGTTCTTC	CASSEGLEGYNEQFF
TRBV30	TRBJ1-2	-	few	TGTGCCTGGACCGCCGGAAAACGGGACAAGTCTTCTCCTGGCTACACCTTC	CAWTAGKRDKSSPGYTF
TRBV29-1	TRBJ1-5	-	few	TGCAGCGTGGCCTTCCGGGACGGTATTCAGCCCCAGCATTTT	CSVAFRDGIQPQHF
TRBV29-1	TRBJ2-5	-	few	TGCAGCGTTGAGGAAGGGGGTAGGCAAGAGACCCAGTACTTC	CSVEEGGRQETQYF
TRBV4-3	TRBJ1-2	-	-	TGCGCCAGCAGCCAAGATTACCGGGGATACTATGGCTACACCTTC	CASSQDYRGYYGYTF
TRBV28	TRBJ2-5	TRBD2	-	TGTGCCAGCACAGCGGGGTGGGAGACCCAGTACTTC	CASTAGWETQYF
TRBV11-2	TRBJ2-5	TRBD2	once	TGTGCCAGCAGCTTAGGAGCTAGCGGGGGGAGAGAGACCCAGTACTTC	CASSLGASGGRETQYF
TRBV4-3	TRBJ1-2	-	-	TGCGCCAGCAGCCAAGATATAGACAGACATGGCTACACCTTC	CASSQDIDRHGYTF
TRBV29-1	TRBJ2-5	-	-	TGCAGCGTTGAGGCAGATCAAGAGACCCAGTACTTC	CSVEADQETQYF
TRBV18	TRBJ1-1	-	-	TGTGCCAGCTCACTATTTCCACCTAGGACAGCGAACACTGAAGCTTTCTTT	CASSLFPPRTANTEAFF
TRBV9	TRBJ2-3	TRBD2	few	TGTGCCAGCAGCGTCAATAGACTAGCGACAGATACGCAGTATTTT	CASSVNRLATDTQYF
TRBV7-6	TRBJ2-6	-	-	TGTGCCAGCAGCTCCCCTTGGGGAAATGGGGCCAACGTCCTGACTTTC	CASSSPWGNGANVLTF
TRBV7-9	TRBJ2-7	-	-	TGTGCCAGCAGCTGGGAACTAGCTTACGAGCAGTACTTC	CASSWELAYEQYF